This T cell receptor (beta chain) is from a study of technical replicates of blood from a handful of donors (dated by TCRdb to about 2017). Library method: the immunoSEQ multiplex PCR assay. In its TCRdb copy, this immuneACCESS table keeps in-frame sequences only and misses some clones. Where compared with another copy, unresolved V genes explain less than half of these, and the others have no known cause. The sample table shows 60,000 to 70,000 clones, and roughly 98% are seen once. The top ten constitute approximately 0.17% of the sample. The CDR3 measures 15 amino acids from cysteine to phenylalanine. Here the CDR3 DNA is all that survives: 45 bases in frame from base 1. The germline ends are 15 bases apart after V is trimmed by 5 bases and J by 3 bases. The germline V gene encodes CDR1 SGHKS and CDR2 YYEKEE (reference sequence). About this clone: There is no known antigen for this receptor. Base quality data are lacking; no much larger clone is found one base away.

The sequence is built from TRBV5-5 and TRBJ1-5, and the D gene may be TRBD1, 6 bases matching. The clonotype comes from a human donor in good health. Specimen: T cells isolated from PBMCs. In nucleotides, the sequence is TGTGCCAGCAGTCTGAGGGGGGGAGACAATCAGCCCCAGCATTTT. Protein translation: CASSLRGGDNQPQHF.